The 19 T cell receptor beta chains below were found in one sample sequenced in a study of blood T cell repertoires in COVID-19. TCRdb's copy holds only in-frame clones and misses some; the assay was immunoSEQ multiplex PCR. The sample carries 150,000 to 200,000 clones, around nine tenths recorded once. Input material: peripheral blood. The origin of the receptors is a man in his sixties with active or convalescent COVID-19.

The chain couples TRBV7-2 to TRBJ2-7; 9 bases align to TRBD2. CDR3 length: 14 residues. Germline CDR1 reads SGHTA; CDR2 reads FQGNSA. The V segment lost 6 bases and the J segment 6 bases; nucleotides outside the gene matches: 9. The CDR3 nucleotides are TGTGCCAGCAGTAGCCAAATAGCGGGGGCCGAGCAGTACTTC. Its translation: CASSSQIAGAEQYF.

The chain couples TRBV10-3 to TRBJ1-1; TRBD1 is a possible D gene (5 bases). This CDR3 is built from 12 residues. V was shortened by 9 bases and J by 3 bases, with 11 bases between the two germline ends. Germline V gene sequence: CDR1 ENHRY, CDR2 SYGVKD. CDR3 sequence (DNA): TGTGCCATGCGGGACGAAGACACTGAAGCTTTCTTT. Amino acids: CAMRDEDTEAFF.

This chain links TRBV29-1 with TRBJ1-4; D ambiguous. The length of the CDR3 is 14 residues. Germline assignment: CDR1 SQVTM and CDR2 ANQGSEA. V lost 4 bases to trimming and J lost 8 bases, with 17 bases between them. CDR3 DNA: TGCAGCGTTGCAGGCGGAGGTCAAGGAGAAAAACTGTTTTTT. Its translation: CSVAGGGQGEKLFF.

V gene TRBV5-1 combines with J gene TRBJ1-2; D possibly corresponds to TRBD1 (6 bases). V dropped 7 bases and J dropped 5 bases, with 12 bases sitting between them. The CDR3 sequence is 12 residues long. From germline, CDR1 is SGHRS and CDR2 YFSETQ. For the CDR3, the DNA is TGCGCCAGCTGGGACAAATGGTATGGCTACACCTTC. Its protein is CASWDKWYGYTF. The complete variable domain, with remaining parts taken from reference TRBV5-1 and TRBJ1-2, reads KAGVTQTPRYLIKTRGQQVTLSCSPISGHRSVSWYQQTPGQGLQFLFEYFSETQRNKGNFPGRFSGRQFSNSRSEMNVSTLELGDSALYLCASWDKWYGYTFGSGTRLTVV.

The rearrangement joins TRBV18 to TRBJ1-6; 7 positions agree with TRBD1. This CDR3 region has 13 residues. The trim removed 3 bases at V and 10 bases at J, leaving 3 bases unmatched. Per the germline V gene, CDR1 is KGHSH and CDR2 is LQKENI. This CDR3 is CASSPGQSSPLHF. The CDR3 DNA is TGTGCCAGCTCACCGGGACAGTCCTCACCCCTCCACTTT.

J is TRBJ2-7 and V is TRBV27; 11 bases align to TRBD2. Germline V gene lookup returns CDR1 MNHEY and CDR2 SMNVEV (reference sequence). There are 16 residues in the CDR3. Germline trimming cut 4 bases from V and 0 bases from J; bases unmatched to any gene: 5. CDR3: CASSSTGLAGSYEQYF. In nucleotides, the CDR3 is TGTGCCAGCAGTTCGACAGGACTAGCGGGCTCCTACGAGCAGTACTTC.

The chain is built from TRBV24-1 and TRBJ1-2; D possibly corresponds to TRBD1 (6 bases). Trimming removed 4 bases from V and 14 bases from J, with 13 bases in between. Looked up from germline, CDR1 is KGHDR and CDR2 is SFDVKD. The length of the CDR3 is 11 residues. As DNA, the CDR3 is TGTGCCACCAGTGACGGGACATCCTGTACCTTC. Protein sequence: CATSDGTSCTF.

The chain employs TRBV5-1 and TRBJ1-6, with TRBD1 matching over 7 bases. The trim removed 0 bases at V and 14 bases at J, leaving 11 bases unmatched. The CDR3 is 15 amino acids. Germline V gives CDR1 SGHRS, CDR2 YFSETQ. The CDR3 sequence is CASSLAKGGTGALHF. CDR3 nucleotide sequence: TGCGCCAGCAGCTTGGCCAAAGGGGGCACCGGGGCCCTCCACTTT.

The V and J genes are TRBV7-7 and TRBJ2-2; 10 bases are shared with TRBD1. CDR3 length equals 16 residues. Germline V gene sequence: CDR1 SSHAT, CDR2 FNYEAQ (reference sequence). J was trimmed by 7 bases and V by 4 bases; bases with no gene match: 9. The CDR3 is CASSSRDRGESGELFF. CDR3 nucleotides: TGTGCCAGCAGCTCCCGGGACAGGGGCGAGAGCGGGGAGCTGTTTTTT.

The chain has TRBV7-2 and TRBJ1-4, with 11 bases aligning to TRBD1. From germline, CDR1 is SGHTA and CDR2 FQGNSA. This CDR3 comprises 15 residues. Trimming cost V 5 bases and J 8 bases; bases outside gene matches: 7. This chain's CDR3 is CASSTSGTGGEKLFF. The CDR3 nucleotides are TGTGCCAGCAGCACCTCCGGGACAGGGGGAGAAAAACTGTTTTTT.

This chain joins TRBV18 and TRBJ1-2, with 8 bases that match TRBD1. CDR3 length: 14 residues. Germline values: CDR1 KGHSH, CDR2 LQKENI. V shed 3 bases, J shed 7 bases, and the junction held 7 bases outside the gene matches. This chain's CDR3 is CASSPVDRGLGYTF. The CDR3 nucleotides are TGTGCCAGCTCACCCGTAGACAGGGGACTTGGCTACACCTTC.

This chain links TRBV5-1 with TRBJ2-2; tentative D call: TRBD2 (5 bases). This CDR3 has 16 residues. The ends were cut back, 2 bases at V and 0 bases at J, with 11 bases in the middle. Germline CDR1 is SGHRS and CDR2 is YFSETQ. CDR3 sequence (DNA): TGCGCCAGCAGCTTCGGACTCTCGACGAACACCGGGGAGCTGTTTTTT. Its protein product is CASSFGLSTNTGELFF.

The CDR3 reads CASGLPGWETQYF. The CDR3 region has the DNA TGTGCTAGTGGTTTGCCAGGGTGGGAGACCCAGTACTTC. This chain joins TRBV12-5 and TRBJ2-5; D is possibly TRBD1 (5 bases). Germline V gene sequence: CDR1 LGHNT, CDR2 FRNRAP. This CDR3 contains 13 residues. V was shortened by 2 bases and J by 5 bases, with 9 bases between the two germline ends.

The CDR3 DNA sequence: TGTGCCAGCAGCTTAGAACAGGGCTCCTACAATGAGCAGTTCTTC. Protein: CASSLEQGSYNEQFF. The J gene is TRBJ2-1, the V gene TRBV11-2, with D possibly TRBD1 on 6 matching bases. CDR3 length: 15 amino acids. CDR1 and CDR2 from the germline V gene are SGHAT and FQNNGV. Trimming left V 0 bases short and J 0 bases short, with 6 bases between.

V is TRBV27 and J is TRBJ2-3, with 10 bases lining up with TRBD2. V lost 3 bases to trimming and J lost 1 base; unmatched junction nucleotides: 13. The germline V gene has CDR1 MNHEY and CDR2 SMNVEV (reference sequence). The CDR3 spans 19 residues. This CDR3 is CASSFRSSGGRVGTDTQYF. CDR3 in DNA: TGTGCCAGCAGTTTCCGTAGTAGCGGGGGGAGGGTTGGCACAGATACGCAGTATTTT.

This chain connects TRBV6-5 to TRBJ2-3; TRBD2 aligns across 10 bases. The junction had 10 bases not matched to a gene; V was cut back by 8 bases and J by 5 bases. Germline V gene data show CDR1 as MNHEY and CDR2 as SVGAGI. This CDR3 is 15 amino acids long. CDR3 nucleotide sequence: TGTGCCAGCGGAGCTAGCGGGGGCCGAGGAGATACGCAGTATTTT. Translated, it gives CASGASGGRGDTQYF.

V is TRBV2 and J is TRBJ2-7, with a weak D call TRBD1 (6 bases). Trimming pared 6 bases from V and 4 bases from J, leaving 19 bases between. Germline V gene sequence: CDR1 SNHLY, CDR2 FYNNEI. The CDR3 spans 15 residues. The CDR3: CASRALDRQDYEQYF. The CDR3 nucleotides are TGTGCCAGCAGGGCCTTAGACCGACAGGATTACGAGCAGTACTTC.

The V and J genes are TRBV3-1 (or the pseudogene TRBV3-2) and TRBJ2-1; no reliable D call. Germline V gene sequence: CDR1 LGHDT, CDR2 YNNKEL (reference sequence). V was clipped by 0 bases and J by 0 bases, with 9 bases between them. This CDR3 is 16 amino acids long. The CDR3 loop reads CASSQDRHLSYNEQFF. The CDR3 coding sequence is TGTGCCAGCAGCCAAGATCGACACCTCTCCTACAATGAGCAGTTCTTC.

The J gene is TRBJ2-1, the V gene TRBV6-6; TRBD1 is a possible D gene (7 bases). The CDR3 spans 13 residues. V dropped 7 bases and J dropped 7 bases, with 14 bases sitting between them. Germline assignment: CDR1 MNHNY and CDR2 SVGAGI (reference sequence). CDR3 bases: TGTGCCAGCACCTTGACAGGGAGGAATGAGCAGTTCTTC. This encodes CASTLTGRNEQFF.